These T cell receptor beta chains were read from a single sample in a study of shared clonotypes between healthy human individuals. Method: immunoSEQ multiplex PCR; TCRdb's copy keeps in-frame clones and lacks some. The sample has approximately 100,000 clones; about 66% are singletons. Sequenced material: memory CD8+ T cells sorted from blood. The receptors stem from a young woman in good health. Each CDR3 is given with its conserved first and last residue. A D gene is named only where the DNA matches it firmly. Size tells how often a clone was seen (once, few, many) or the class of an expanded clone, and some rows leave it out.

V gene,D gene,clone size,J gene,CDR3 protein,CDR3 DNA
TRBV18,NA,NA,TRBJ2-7,CASAAGTNYEQYF,TGTGCCAGCGCGGCCGGGACAAACTACGAGCAGTACTTC
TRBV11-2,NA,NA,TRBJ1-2,CASSLVGTAKAYGYTF,TGTGCCAGCAGCTTAGTGGGGACGGCTAAGGCGTATGGCTACACCTTC
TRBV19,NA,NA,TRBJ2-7,CASSWGLSYEQYF,TGTGCCAGTAGTTGGGGACTTTCCTACGAGCAGTACTTC
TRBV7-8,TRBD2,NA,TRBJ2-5,CASSSLAGQGQTQYF,TGTGCCAGCAGCTCCCTAGCGGGGCAGGGGCAGACCCAGTACTTC
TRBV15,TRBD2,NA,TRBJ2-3,CATSGSGRAEDTQYF,TGTGCCACCAGCGGTAGCGGGAGGGCCGAAGATACGCAGTATTTT
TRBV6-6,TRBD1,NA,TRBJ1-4,CASSTRDSDNEKLFF,TGTGCCAGCAGTACGAGGGACAGCGATAATGAAAAACTGTTTTTT
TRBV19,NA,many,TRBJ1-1,CASSISTNTEAFF,TGTGCCAGTAGTATCTCCACGAACACTGAAGCTTTCTTT
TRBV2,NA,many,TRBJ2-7,CASSPNYEQYF,TGTGCCAGCAGCCCGAACTACGAGCAGTACTTC
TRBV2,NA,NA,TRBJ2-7,CASGQDNYEQYF,TGTGCCAGCGGCCAGGACAATTACGAGCAGTACTTC
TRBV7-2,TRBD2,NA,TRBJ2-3,CANNRLAGGRTSTDTQYF,TGTGCCAACAACCGACTAGCGGGAGGCCGAACTAGCACAGATACGCAGTATTTT
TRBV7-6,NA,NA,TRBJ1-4,CASSLGDGWNEKLFF,TGTGCCAGCAGCTTAGGGGACGGGTGGAATGAAAAACTGTTTTTT
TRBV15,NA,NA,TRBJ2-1,CATSRVRGSYNEQFF,TGTGCCACCAGCAGAGTGAGGGGCTCCTACAATGAGCAGTTCTTC
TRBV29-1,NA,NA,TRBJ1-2,CSVEDSNGGYTF,TGCAGCGTTGAAGACTCAAACGGGGGCTACACCTTC
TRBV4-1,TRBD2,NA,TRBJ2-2,CASSSPLAGGTNTGELFF,TGCGCCAGCAGTTCCCCTCTAGCGGGAGGGACGAACACCGGGGAGCTGTTTTTT
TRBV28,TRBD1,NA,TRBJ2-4,CASSPPGQKNIQYF,TGTGCCAGCAGTCCGCCGGGACAGAAGAACATTCAGTACTTC
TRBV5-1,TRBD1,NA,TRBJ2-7,CASSLWVPGQGRPAVQYF,TGCGCCAGCAGCTTGTGGGTACCCGGACAGGGGCGACCCGCCGTGCAGTACTTC
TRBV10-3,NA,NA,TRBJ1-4,CAISESRGSNEKLFF,TGTGCCATCAGTGAGTCACGGGGGTCTAATGAAAAACTGTTTTTT
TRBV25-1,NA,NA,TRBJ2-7,CASSERTVGAGSYEQYF,TGTGCCAGCAGCGAACGGACAGTCGGTGCTGGGTCCTACGAGCAGTACTTC
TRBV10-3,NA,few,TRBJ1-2,CATLGQFEGYTF,TGTGCCACCCTCGGTCAGTTTGAGGGCTACACCTTC
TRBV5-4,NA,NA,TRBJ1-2,CASSAILGGDYGYTF,TGTGCCAGCAGCGCGATCCTAGGGGGAGACTATGGCTACACCTTC
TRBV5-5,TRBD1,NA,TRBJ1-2,CASSLELPGQGYGYTF,TGTGCCAGCAGCTTGGAGCTTCCGGGACAGGGGTACGGCTACACCTTC
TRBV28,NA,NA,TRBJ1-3,CASSLWQGAGNTIYF,TGTGCCAGCAGTTTATGGCAGGGTGCCGGAAACACCATATATTTT
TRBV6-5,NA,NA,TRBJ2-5,CASSSRRPAETQYF,TGTGCCAGCAGTTCTCGGCGGCCCGCAGAGACCCAGTACTTC
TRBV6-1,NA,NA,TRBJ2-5,CASSDRWEAETQYF,TGTGCCAGCAGTGACAGGTGGGAGGCAGAGACCCAGTACTTC
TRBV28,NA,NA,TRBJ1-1,CASSSPARRNTEAFF,TGTGCCAGCAGTTCCCCCGCAAGGAGGAACACTGAAGCTTTCTTT
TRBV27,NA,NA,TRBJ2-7,CASSSYQGYRSYEQYF,TGTGCCAGCAGTTCGTACCAGGGTTATCGCTCCTACGAGCAGTACTTC
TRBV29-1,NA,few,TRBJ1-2,CSVEDLAAWKANYGYTF,TGCAGCGTTGAAGATTTGGCAGCCTGGAAGGCTAACTATGGCTACACCTTC
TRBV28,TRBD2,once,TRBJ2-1,CASSLGWREGFYNEQFF,TGTGCCAGCAGTTTAGGGTGGCGGGAGGGCTTCTACAATGAGCAGTTCTTC
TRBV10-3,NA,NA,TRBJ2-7,CAISEGGRRFTYEQYF,TGTGCCATCAGTGAAGGAGGTCGCCGCTTCACCTACGAGCAGTACTTC
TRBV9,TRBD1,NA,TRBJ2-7,CASSADRGGDEQYF,TGTGCCAGCAGCGCCGACAGGGGCGGGGACGAGCAGTACTTC
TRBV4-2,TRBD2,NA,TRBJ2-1,CASSPYLAGGPGNEQFF,TGTGCCAGCAGCCCCTACCTAGCGGGAGGGCCTGGAAATGAGCAGTTCTTC
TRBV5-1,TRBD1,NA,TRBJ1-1,CASSPDRGTENTEAFF,TGCGCCAGCAGCCCGGACAGGGGAACGGAGAACACTGAAGCTTTCTTT
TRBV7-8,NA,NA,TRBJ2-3,CASTLQGDTQYF,TGTGCCAGCACCCTTCAGGGAGATACGCAGTATTTT